The 14 T cell receptor beta chains reported below all come from one sample, sequenced in a study of T cell responses to AZD1222 COVID-19 vaccine. The table came from immunoSEQ multiplex PCR; TCRdb's copy has only in-frame clones and leaves some out. The table shows around 180,000 clones, with more than 75% occurring only once. The sequencing used peripheral blood, collected on day 0 of MenACWY control vaccination. Source of these receptors: an adult in good health.

The genes are TRBV7-6 and TRBJ2-7; 11 bases fit TRBD2. V dropped 3 bases and J dropped 4; count of bases not matched to a gene: 2. Germline V gives CDR1 SGHVS, CDR2 FNYEAQ. The CDR3 length is 14 residues. The chain's CDR3 is CASSLGLADYEQYF. The CDR3 coding sequence is TGTGCCAGCAGCTTGGGACTAGCGGATTACGAGCAGTACTTC.

In DNA, the CDR3 is TGTGCCAGCAGTGCCAAGACAGGTTACAATGAAAAACTGTTTTTT. As protein: CASSAKTGYNEKLFF. The chain joins TRBV2 to TRBJ1-4, with D tentatively TRBD1 (6 bases). Germline V gene sequence: CDR1 SNHLY, CDR2 FYNNEI. Trimming took off 4 bases at V and 5 bases at J, with 14 bases between the two ends. This CDR3 has 15 amino acids.

The CDR3 DNA reads as TGTGCCAGCAGTGAATCGGGGGAGGGCACTGAAGCTTTCTTT. Its protein product is CASSESGEGTEAFF. The rearrangement uses TRBV25-1 and TRBJ1-1, with D tentatively TRBD1 (5 bases). Per germline, CDR1 MGHDK and CDR2 SYGVNS. V lost 1 base to trimming and J lost 4 bases, with 10 bases between them. The CDR3 loop spans 14 amino acids.

This clone was picked up one time. The rearrangement joins TRBV7-6 to TRBJ2-1; 11 nucleotides match TRBD2. V shed 4 bases, J shed 9 bases, and the junction held 8 bases outside the gene matches. Germline V lookup: CDR1 SGHVS, CDR2 FNYEAQ. The CDR3 is 15 residues long. CDR3 protein: CASSSIAGGQGEQFF. The CDR3 DNA reads as TGTGCCAGCAGCTCCATAGCGGGGGGGCAGGGTGAGCAGTTCTTC. Full variable domain (outside the CDR3, taken from reference TRBV7-6 and TRBJ2-1): GAGVSQSPRYKVTKRGQDVALRCDPISGHVSLYWYRQALGQGPEFLTYFNYEAQQDKSGLPNDRFSAERPEGSISTLTIQRTEQRDSAMYRCASSSIAGGQGEQFFGPGTRLTVL.

This clone has more than one count but fewer than ten. CDR3 residues: CASSQQGRGQPQHF. The CDR3 DNA reads as TGTGCCAGCAGCCAACAGGGAAGGGGTCAGCCCCAGCATTTT. This chain joins TRBV7-8 and TRBJ1-5, with D perhaps matching TRBD1 (6 bases). V gave up 5 bases and J gave up 6 bases, with 14 bases separating them. CDR1 is SGHVS and CDR2 is FQNEAQ in the germline V gene. The CDR3 is made up of 14 amino acids.

This clone was detected only a few times. J is TRBJ2-2 and V is TRBV5-1; no clear D gene. Germline loops: CDR1 SGHRS, CDR2 YFSETQ. Trimming removed 0 bases at V and 2 bases at J, with 5 bases between. CDR3 length: 14 residues. The CDR3 DNA reads TGCGCCAGCAGCTTGGGCCGAAACACCGGGGAGCTGTTTTTT. Its protein is CASSLGRNTGELFF.

V is TRBV7-2 and J is TRBJ1-4; 8 nucleotides agree with TRBD1. The CDR3 consists of 14 residues. CDR1 and CDR2 from the germline V gene are SGHTA and FQGNSA. The V and J ends lost 1 base and 8 bases, in that order; junction bases with no gene match: 3. The CDR3 coding sequence is TGTGCCAGCAGCTTAGGGACAGGGATCGAAAAACTGTTTTTT. This encodes CASSLGTGIEKLFF.

The CDR3 reads CASSFGTNSPLHF. In nucleotides, the CDR3 is TGTGCCAGCAGTTTCGGGACTAATTCACCCCTCCACTTT. This rearrangement joins TRBV27 to TRBJ1-6; D is possibly TRBD1 (5 bases). Trimming took off 3 bases at V and 6 bases at J, with 6 bases between the two ends. The CDR3 has 13 residues. The germline gives CDR1 MNHEY, CDR2 SMNVEV (reference sequence).

In its sample, this clone was seen once. The V and J genes are TRBV7-2 and TRBJ2-3, with 12 positions matching TRBD2. Germline V gene data show CDR1 as SGHTA and CDR2 as FQGNSA. The CDR3 is 15 amino acids. V was clipped by 5 bases and J by 7 bases; unmatched bases: 7. The CDR3 DNA follows: TGTGCCAGCAGCGCGACTAGCGGGGGTTTGTATACGCAGTATTTT. This gives the protein CASSATSGGLYTQYF.

The rearrangement uses TRBV7-2 and TRBJ1-6; no firm D call. Germline values: CDR1 SGHTA, CDR2 FQGNSA. V was clipped by 7 bases and J by 0 bases, with 7 bases between them. The CDR3 loop spans 14 amino acids. CDR3: CASKQSSYNSPLHF. CDR3 in DNA: TGTGCCAGCAAACAGAGCTCCTATAATTCACCCCTCCACTTT. Combining the CDR3 with reference TRBV7-2 and TRBJ1-6 gives the whole variable domain GAGVSQSPSNKVTEKGKDVELRCDPISGHTALYWYRQSLGQGLEFLIYFQGNSAPDKSGLPSDRFSAERTGGSVSTLTIQRTQQEDSAVYLCASKQSSYNSPLHFGNGTRLTVT.

The rearrangement joins TRBV12-3 or TRBV12-4 to TRBJ1-2; 8 bases match TRBD1. V shed 4 bases, J shed 7 bases, and the junction held 5 bases outside the gene matches. This CDR3 has 13 amino acids. Here the CDR3 reads CASSSRGPSGYTF. The CDR3 region has the DNA TGTGCCAGCAGTTCCAGGGGGCCGAGTGGCTACACCTTC.

The chain couples TRBV24-1 to TRBJ1-2, with 10 bases identical to TRBD1. This CDR3 spans 15 amino acids. After removal of 4 bases from V and 5 bases from J, the junction contained 6 bases not matched to a gene. Germline CDR1 reads KGHDR; CDR2 reads SFDVKD. Written as DNA, the CDR3 is TGTGCCACCAGTGAGGCCGGGACAGGGGTATATGGCTACACCTTC. It codes for CATSEAGTGVYGYTF.

V is TRBV24-1 and J is TRBJ2-1; TRBD2 might be the D (6 bases). Germline V CDR1 and CDR2: KGHDR, SFDVKD. V lost 2 bases to trimming and J lost 4 bases, with 14 bases between them. The CDR3 consists of 16 residues. In DNA form, the CDR3 reads TGTGCCACCAGTGATTCAGGGAGGACCTCGTACAATGAGCAGTTCTTC. This codes for CATSDSGRTSYNEQFF.

The chain's CDR3 is CASSPQENTGELFF. The CDR3 DNA follows: TGTGCCAGCTCACCCCAGGAGAACACCGGGGAGCTGTTTTTT. The chain joins TRBV18 to TRBJ2-2; no reliable D call. V lost 3 bases and J lost 1, with 6 bases in between. CDR3 length equals 14 residues. From germline, CDR1 is KGHSH and CDR2 LQKENI.